This TCR beta chain was recovered during a study of cytomegalovirus exposure and HLA in healthy donors. Notes on the study in general: The study flagged some 170 TCR beta chains as cytomegalovirus-associated. Later analysis showed most CMV-associated TCR beta chains appearing HLA-restricted.

60 Vbeta and 13 Jbeta primers were used in PCR. The protocol was immunoSEQ multiplex PCR, while the TCRdb copy is restricted to in-frame clones and leaves out a portion. This table has roughly 100,000 clones, about 76% appearing once. In regard to this clone: What it binds is not known.

This clonotype originated in a woman aged 45-59 years in good health and CMV-seropositive. Sequencing was done on a sample of PBMCs.

The CDR3 nucleotides are TGTGCCAGCAGCCGAGAATACACCGGGGAGCTGTTTTTT. Translation gives CASSREYTGELFF. This sequence joins TRBV11-2 and TRBJ2-2; D gene ambiguous. Trimming took off 5 bases at V and 3 bases at J, with 7 bases between the two ends. CDR3 length: 13 residues. Germline V gene lookup returns CDR1 SGHAT and CDR2 FQNNGV. Variable domain in full (rest from reference TRBV11-2 and TRBJ2-2): EAGVAQSPRYKIIEKRQSVAFWCNPISGHATLYWYQQILGQGPKLLIQFQNNGVVDDSQLPKDRFSAERLKGVDSTLKIQPAKLEDSAVYLCASSREYTGELFFGEGSRLTVL.